This T cell receptor (beta chain) stems from a study of shared clonotypes between healthy human individuals. The protocol was immunoSEQ multiplex PCR, while the TCRdb copy is restricted to in-frame clones and leaves out a portion. The data show roughly 480,000 clones, with less than 80% seen just once and more than 10% held by the top ten. Germline lookup yields CDR1 MNHEY and CDR2 SVGAGI. V was clipped by 10 bases and J by 5 bases; unmatched bases: 12. This CDR3 has 14 residues. The chain couples TRBV6-5 to TRBJ2-7; 9 nucleotides line up with TRBD2. This TCR derives from a woman aged 40 to 50 in good health. Some clones in this sample may be carry-over from other donors' samples. Material for sequencing was PBMCs. CDR3 amino acids: CATLIAGEINEQYF. The CDR3 coding sequence is TGTGCCACCCTAATAGCGGGAGAGATCAACGAGCAGTACTTC.